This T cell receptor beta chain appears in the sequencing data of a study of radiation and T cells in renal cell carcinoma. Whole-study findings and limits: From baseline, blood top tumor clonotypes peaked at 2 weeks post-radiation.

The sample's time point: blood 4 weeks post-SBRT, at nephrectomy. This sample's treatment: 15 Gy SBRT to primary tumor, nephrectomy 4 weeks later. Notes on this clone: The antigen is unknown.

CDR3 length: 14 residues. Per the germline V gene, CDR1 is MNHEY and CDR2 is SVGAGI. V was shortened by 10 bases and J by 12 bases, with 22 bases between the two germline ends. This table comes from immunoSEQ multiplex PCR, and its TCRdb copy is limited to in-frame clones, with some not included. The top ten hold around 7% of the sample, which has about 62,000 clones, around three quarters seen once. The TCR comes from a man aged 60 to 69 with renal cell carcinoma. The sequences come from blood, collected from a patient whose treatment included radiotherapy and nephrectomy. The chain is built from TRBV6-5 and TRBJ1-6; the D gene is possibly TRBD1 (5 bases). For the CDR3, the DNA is TGTGCCACCGAGGGACGGGGTCGGGGAGAACCCCTCCACTTT. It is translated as CATEGRGRGEPLHF.